A selection of T cell receptor beta chains follows, all from one sample in a study of blood T cell repertoires in COVID-19. Here immunoSEQ multiplex PCR was the method, and the copy in TCRdb shows in-frame clones only, minus some. The repertoire holds a few hundred thousand clones, approximately 90% seen once, with 5.5% to 8% in the top ten. Sequenced: peripheral blood. These receptors were taken from a woman in her 30s who had recovered from COVID-19. Both conserved end residues are part of each CDR3. The D gene is left open where the match is weak. Size tells how often a clone was seen (once, few, many) or the class of an expanded clone, and some rows leave it out.

TRBJ2-7	-	TRBV25-1	-	TGTGCCAGCAGTGAAATGAACACCCAGGAGCAGTACTTC	CASSEMNTQEQYF
TRBJ1-3	-	TRBV4-1	-	TGCGCCAGCAGCCAAATGGACTTTTCAGGAAACACCATATATTTT	CASSQMDFSGNTIYF
TRBJ1-5	TRBD1	TRBV28	-	TGTGCCAGCAGTCCTCCCTCCGGGACAGGGGGCAATCAGCCCCAGCATTTT	CASSPPSGTGGNQPQHF
TRBJ1-2	-	TRBV5-4	-	TGTGCCAGCACCCGGGCGGGGGGTCTTAACTATGGCTACACCTTC	CASTRAGGLNYGYTF
TRBJ2-7	-	TRBV2	-	TGTGCCAGCAGATTAGTACCCCTCAGAGGGTGGAACTCCTACGAGCAGTACTTC	CASRLVPLRGWNSYEQYF
TRBJ1-6	-	TRBV10-3	-	TGTGCCATCAGTGAGTCGGCACAGCTCAATTCACCCCTCCACTTT	CAISESAQLNSPLHF
TRBJ1-6	TRBD1	TRBV7-3	once	TGTGCCAGCAGCTTAACTGCAGGGGGAGCACCCCTCCACTTT	CASSLTAGGAPLHF
TRBJ1-2	-	TRBV5-1	-	TGCGCCAGCAGCCCGAACCGGGACACCCAACATTATGGCTACACCTTC	CASSPNRDTQHYGYTF
TRBJ1-3	-	TRBV19	-	TGTGCCAGTAGTCGTCAGGGGTCGAACACCATATATTTT	CASSRQGSNTIYF
TRBJ1-5	TRBD1	TRBV24-1	-	TGTGCCACCAGTGATCCAGGGGGCGTCGGGCCCCAGCATTTT	CATSDPGGVGPQHF
TRBJ1-1	TRBD1	TRBV6-5	-	TGTGCCAGCAGTACCCGACAGGGGAACACTGAAGCTTTCTTT	CASSTRQGNTEAFF
TRBJ2-3	-	TRBV4-3	-	TGCGCCAGCAGCCAGGGGCGGTGGACAGATACGCAGTATTTT	CASSQGRWTDTQYF
TRBJ1-1	-	TRBV5-1	few	TGCGCCAGCAGCAACCGCGGGACGGAGAACACTGAAGCTTTCTTT	CASSNRGTENTEAFF
TRBJ2-2	-	TRBV7-3	-	TGTGCCAGCAGTTTGTTTCAGACCGGGGAGCTGTTTTTT	CASSLFQTGELFF
TRBJ2-1	TRBD2	TRBV5-4	-	TGTGCCAGCAGCAGGCGACTAGCGGGGGGGCTATCCTACAATGAGCAGTTCTTC	CASSRRLAGGLSYNEQFF
TRBJ2-5	-	TRBV28	-	TGTGCCAGCAGTTTGAACTGGCAGGGAGGAGGAGAGACCCAGTACTTC	CASSLNWQGGGETQYF
TRBJ2-7	-	TRBV3-1/TRBV3-2	-	TGTGCCAGCAGCCACCCTTCGGGAACAGCGTTATACGAGCAGTACTTC	CASSHPSGTALYEQYF
TRBJ2-5	-	TRBV3-1/TRBV3-2	-	TGTGCCAGCAGCCGCAGAACAGGGTACCAAGAGACCCAGTACTTC	CASSRRTGYQETQYF
TRBJ1-5	-	TRBV6-2/TRBV6-3	once	TGTGCCAGCAGTTTGGGTCATCTAGGCAATCAGCCCCAGCATTTT	CASSLGHLGNQPQHF
TRBJ2-1	TRBD2	TRBV3-1/TRBV3-2	-	TGTGCCAGCAGCCAAGGACTAGCGGGGGGATGGACTAGCTCCTACAATGAGCAGTTCTTC	CASSQGLAGGWTSSYNEQFF
TRBJ1-6	-	TRBV19	-	TGTGCCAGTAGTATTTGGGGTCGGGGTTCACCCCTCCACTTT	CASSIWGRGSPLHF
TRBJ1-5	-	TRBV7-9	-	TGTGCCAGCAGCTTAGGTTCGTCGGCCCAGCATTTT	CASSLGSSAQHF
TRBJ2-7	TRBD1	TRBV24-1	-	TGTGCCACCAGTGGGGACAGCCTCCCCTACGAGCAGTACTTC	CATSGDSLPYEQYF
TRBJ2-5	-	TRBV24-1	once	TGTGCCACCGGAGAGAGAGAGGGCGTAGAAGAGACCCAGTACTTC	CATGEREGVEETQYF
TRBJ2-7	-	TRBV6-5	-	TGTGCCAGCACCGACTTGGACAGAGACTACGAGCAGTACTTC	CASTDLDRDYEQYF
TRBJ1-5	-	TRBV7-2	-	TGTGCCAGCAGCTCCAAAGGGGCAGGCAATCAGCCCCAGCATTTT	CASSSKGAGNQPQHF
TRBJ2-5	TRBD2	TRBV10-3	-	TGTGCCATCTCCTCGGGACTAATCTATCAAGAGACCCAGTACTTC	CAISSGLIYQETQYF
TRBJ1-1	-	TRBV6-5	-	TGTGCCAGCACCACCGGACAATCCCATGAAGCTTTCTTT	CASTTGQSHEAFF
TRBJ1-1	-	TRBV9	-	TGTGCCAGCAGCGTAGGCGGGGCTGTGAACACTGAAGCTTTCTTT	CASSVGGAVNTEAFF
TRBJ2-1	-	TRBV3-1/TRBV3-2	-	TGTGCCAGCAGCCACAGGGTTGGTTCCTACAATGAGCAGTTCTTC	CASSHRVGSYNEQFF
TRBJ1-4	-	TRBV27	-	TGTGCCAGCAGTTTCGGCGGGAATGAAAAACTGTTTTTT	CASSFGGNEKLFF
TRBJ2-1	TRBD2	TRBV7-9	medium-sized	TGTGCCAGCACCAAGCTGGTAGCGGGTCCTAATGAGCAGTTCTTC	CASTKLVAGPNEQFF
TRBJ2-5	TRBD2	TRBV5-1	-	TGCGCCAGCACCGAGACTAGCGGGGGTCCTGGGGAGACCCAGTACTTC	CASTETSGGPGETQYF
TRBJ2-1	-	TRBV15	-	TGTGCCACCAGCGCTGACAAGAGCTCCTACAATGAGCAGTTCTTC	CATSADKSSYNEQFF
TRBJ2-2	TRBD1	TRBV4-2	-	TGTGCCAGCAGCCAAGACACAGGGGATGCCACCGGGGAGCTGTTTTTT	CASSQDTGDATGELFF
TRBJ2-7	TRBD1	TRBV5-4	-	TGTGCCAGCAGCTCCAGGACAGGGGGCCTCTACGAGCAGTACTTC	CASSSRTGGLYEQYF
TRBJ2-2	-	TRBV6-4	few	TGTGCCAGCAGTGACGGTAGCGGTCCCGGGGAGCTGTTTTTT	CASSDGSGPGELFF
TRBJ1-2	TRBD1	TRBV5-1	few	TGCGCCAGCAGCTTGGGGACAGGAGCTAACTATGGCTACACCTTC	CASSLGTGANYGYTF
TRBJ2-7	TRBD1	TRBV7-2	-	TGTGCCAGCAGCCCTCGCCCCCGGGACAGCTCCTACGAGCAGTACTTC	CASSPRPRDSSYEQYF
TRBJ2-3	-	TRBV6-5	-	TGTGCCAGCACCCTGGACAGCGATAGCACAGATACGCAGTATTTT	CASTLDSDSTDTQYF
TRBJ1-6	-	TRBV7-2	-	TGTGCCAGCGGGAGGACATTCACCAATTCACCCCTCCACTTT	CASGRTFTNSPLHF
TRBJ1-1	-	TRBV10-3	-	TGTGCCATCAGCCCCGGGGGGGACGCTGAAGCTTTCTTT	CAISPGGDAEAFF
TRBJ2-2	-	TRBV28	-	TGTGCCAGCAGTTTGAGGACATCGACCGGGGAGCTGTTTTTT	CASSLRTSTGELFF
TRBJ2-6	TRBD2	TRBV27	-	TGTGCCAGCAGTAATCCTAGCGGGGAGCCTGGGGCCAACGTCCTGACTTTC	CASSNPSGEPGANVLTF
TRBJ1-6	-	TRBV7-2	-	TGTGCCAGCAGCTTAGGGGCAGGGGCTAATTCACCCCTCCACTTT	CASSLGAGANSPLHF
TRBJ1-2	-	TRBV2	-	TGTGCCAGCAGTCCGGGGTTGGATGGCTACACCTTC	CASSPGLDGYTF
TRBJ2-1	-	TRBV2	-	TGTGCCAGCAGTGAGGAACAGATTTACAATGAGCAGTTCTTC	CASSEEQIYNEQFF
TRBJ2-2	-	TRBV2	-	TGTGCCAGCTCCCTTCAGGGGCCCTTGAACACCGGGGAGCTGTTTTTT	CASSLQGPLNTGELFF
TRBJ2-7	-	TRBV12-3/TRBV12-4	-	TGTGCCAGCAGCGAGTGGGGGGCCTACGAGCAGTACTTC	CASSEWGAYEQYF
TRBJ1-1	TRBD1	TRBV14	-	TGTGCCAGCGCACAGGGGGCACGGACTGAAGCTTTCTTT	CASAQGARTEAFF
TRBJ1-5	-	TRBV4-2	-	TGTGCCAGCAGCCAATCGACGGGGGAGCGAAGCAATCAGCCCCAGCATTTT	CASSQSTGERSNQPQHF
TRBJ2-7	-	TRBV28	-	TGTGCCAGCAGTCCATTTCCGGCGGGGGCGATTTACTACGAGCAGTACTTC	CASSPFPAGAIYYEQYF
TRBJ1-1	-	TRBV7-2	once	TGTGCCAGCAGTTATGCAGGGTTCATGAACACTGAAGCTTTCTTT	CASSYAGFMNTEAFF
TRBJ2-6	TRBD1	TRBV27	-	TGTGCCAGCAGTGCCACCCGACAGGGGAGAAGCTCTGGGGCCAACGTCCTGACTTTC	CASSATRQGRSSGANVLTF
TRBJ2-7	-	TRBV20-1	-	TGCAGTGCTAGTGCGGGACAGCTTGGGGAGCAGTACTTC	CSASAGQLGEQYF